Below, one TCR beta chain is given with its context. The data derive from a study of blood T cell repertoires in COVID-19. Germline V gene data show CDR1 as SNHLY and CDR2 as FYNNEI. This CDR3 contains 14 residues. V shed 3 bases, J shed 8 bases, and the junction held 5 bases outside the gene matches. Source study methods: Reference gene primer amplification in the assay estimated nucleated cell counts. Only in-frame clones appear in the TCRdb table, and some are missing; sequencing was by immunoSEQ multiplex PCR. That table is the source of V, J and clone size, and D and trimming were worked out from the DNA. Among hundreds of thousands of clones, about 83% were seen once, and the ten largest hold 6% to 7%. Residents of approximately 25 US areas, aged about 18 to 100 years, made up the participants. For recovered donors of Cohort 3, there were two negative PCRs, clearance, or symptom resolution.

The clonotype was recovered from a woman between 40 and 50 years old who had recovered from COVID-19. J is TRBJ2-1 and V is TRBV2, with 9 bases aligning to TRBD2. The specimen sequenced was PBMCs or T cells enriched from blood (not recorded which). Written as DNA, the CDR3 is TGTGCCAGCAGTGAGGGAATAGCGGGAGATGAGCAGTTCTTC. Translated: CASSEGIAGDEQFF.